The T cell receptor (beta chain) described here comes from a study of shared clonotypes between healthy human individuals. The repertoire was sequenced with immunoSEQ multiplex PCR; TCRdb's copy has only in-frame clones and lacks some. The data contain more than 1.2 million clones, approximately 98.5% of them singletons. This CDR3 has 14 amino acids. V shed 3 bases and J shed 5 bases, with 14 bases lying between them. CDR1 MDHEN and CDR2 SYDVKM come from the germline V gene. Sequencing was done on a sample of naive CD4+ T cells sorted from blood. Subset noted: CD45RA+ positively selected. J is TRBJ2-7 and V is TRBV28; D possibly corresponds to TRBD2 (6 bases). This receptor was obtained from a man aged 25 to 40 in good health. The CDR3 nucleotides are TGTGCCAGCAGTTTCGGCGGGGCTTACAACGAGCAGTACTTC. Protein sequence: CASSFGGAYNEQYF.